This TCR beta chain came from a study of T cells after yellow fever vaccination (dated by TCRdb to between 2019 and 2020). At the level of the whole study: The SMART-Seq v4 Ultra Low Input RNA kit was used to prepare libraries from fractions with low cell numbers. Blood was collected at multiple timepoints before and after primary and secondary immunization, and bulk PBMC replicates and cell subsets were isolated. To follow T-cell clones before and after primary and booster YFV17D yellow fever vaccination, bulk TCR alpha and beta repertoires were sequenced over time. Two healthy male donors, one aged 18 to 30 and one aged 30 to 39 years, were included in the cohort. General study outcomes and caveats: Compared with the primary T-cell response, the secondary T-cell response was weaker but faster, peaking on day 5 rather than day 15. Because the study included only a couple of donors, the extent to which the findings can be generalized is limited. Because abundant contaminating clonotypes from the bulk population could be contained in FACS-sorted repertoires, computational filtering was required. A small share of clonotypes was detected in both CD4 and CD8 compartments, with the overlap likely arising from convergent recombination. Most clones expanded after primary vaccination were re-detected after the booster (96% of CD4 and 80% to 90% of CD8), suggesting broad memory maintenance.

Synthesis of TCR cDNA relied on 5'RACE template switching, a step that introduced a universal primer site along with unique molecular identifiers. Priming for cDNA synthesis came from both the TCR alpha and TCR beta constant segments. Library amplification involved two PCR steps, and the second step added sample barcodes and sequencing adapters. Sequencing of the libraries was done on either Illumina HiSeq 2500 (2x100 bp) or NovaSeq (2x150 bp). The paper's data handling went like this. Demultiplexing of reads and collapsing into UMI consensus sequences were performed with MIGEC, and V(D)J alignment was carried out with MiXCR. Vaccine-responding clonotypes were identified with edgeR using replicate PBMC samples, with FDR below 0.01 and a log2 fold change above 5 up to day 15 being required. CD4 or CD8 identity was assigned to each bulk clonotype according to whether the clonotype was present at higher abundance in the sequenced CD4 repertoire or the sequenced CD8 repertoire. TCRdb handled the public reads itself, with Q25 trimming in fastp and clone calling in MiXCR, and kept productive beta chains. When rows share a CDR3 protein, they turn into one entry using the most common DNA and genes. These V and J calls derive from TCRdb rather than the authors' analysis. The sample table shows some 110,000 distinct CDR3 sequences, and nearly 7.5% are seen once. The ten top clones hold approximately 2.7% of the sample.

CDR1 and CDR2 are drawn from the germline V gene: SGHRS, YFSETQ. The CDR3 goes from the cysteine to the phenylalanine over 15 residues. Only CDR3 DNA is held: 45 bases, read in frame from base 1. On this clonotype itself: The clone's antigen remains unknown. A much larger clone lies a single base off, so this may be a read error.

The treatment or condition label here, explained by the study, means: live attenuated yellow fever vaccine strain. A standard Ficoll-Paque protocol was used to isolate PBMCs from peripheral blood. Dynabeads CD4 and CD8 positive selection kits were used to isolate CD4 and CD8 T-cell fractions. RNA was extracted with TriZol from bulk PBMCs, CD4 and CD8 fractions, and dextramer-positive and dextramer-negative fractions. The source was CD4+ T cells sorted from PBMCs, collected roughly 10 days after the first yellow fever vaccination. The V and J genes are TRBV5-1 and TRBJ1-5, with TRBD1 identical over 7 junction bases. The clonotype comes from a man younger than 35 who received the YFV17D yellow fever vaccine. The sequence in DNA is TGCGCCAGCGGCTTGGGGGACAGCCCTAATCAGCCCCAGCATTTT. This gives the protein CASGLGDSPNQPQHF.